The clone carrying this T cell receptor beta chain came up once. No antigen is known for it. This specimen belongs to a study of T cell repertoires in aging, cancer and after chemotherapy. Study in general: Healthy donor repertoires were recorded over several months to years and showed clear clonal overlap. The whole study produced a dataset of several million TCR reads.

Peripheral blood genomic DNA, not sorted cells or RNA, was the template. Study-level points and caveats: Untreated cancer patients had significantly lower blood TCR diversity than age-matched healthy donors. Median generation probability rose over the chemotherapy interval in each cancer cohort, suggesting rebound thymic output.

The CDR3 length is 14 residues. The V gene's germline CDR1 is SEHNR and CDR2 FQNEAQ (reference sequence). V was shortened by 0 bases and J by 2 bases, with 5 bases between the two germline ends. Multiplex touch-down PCR with TRB-A/B primers amplified rearranged V-D-J TRB sequences. TCRdb passed the multiplex PCR reads through MiXCR, listing each CDR3 protein once. The repertoire holds some 9,300 distinct CDR3 sequences, with 40% to 45% as singletons. This clonotype was sampled from a human donor in good health. This sequence joins TRBV7-9 and TRBJ1-5, with D unresolved. Specimen: blood. The CDR3 loop is CASSLAPGNQPQHF. The DNA for the CDR3 is TGTGCCAGCAGCTTAGCACCTGGCAATCAGCCCCAGCATTTT.